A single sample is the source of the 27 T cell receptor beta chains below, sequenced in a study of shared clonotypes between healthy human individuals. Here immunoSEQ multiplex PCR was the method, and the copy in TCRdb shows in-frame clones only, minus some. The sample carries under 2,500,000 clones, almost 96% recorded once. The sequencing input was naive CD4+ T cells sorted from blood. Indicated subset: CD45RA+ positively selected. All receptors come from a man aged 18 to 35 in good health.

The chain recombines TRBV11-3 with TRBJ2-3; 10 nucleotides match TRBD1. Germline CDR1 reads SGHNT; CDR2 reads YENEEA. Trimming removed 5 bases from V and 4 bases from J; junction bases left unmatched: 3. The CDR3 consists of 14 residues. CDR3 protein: CASSLDRGSDTQYF. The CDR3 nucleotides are TGTGCCAGCAGCCTGGACAGGGGGTCAGATACGCAGTATTTT.

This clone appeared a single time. The CDR3 DNA sequence: TGTGCCAGCAGTTTATCATCCGGGGCAGGGTTTCCCAATGAGCAGTTCTTC. Translation gives CASSLSSGAGFPNEQFF. The chain uses TRBV27 and TRBJ2-1; TRBD1 or TRBD2 may be the D gene (5 bases each). The CDR3 totals 17 residues. The germline V and J ends were trimmed by 0 bases and 6 bases, with 18 bases remaining between them. Germline CDR1 reads MNHEY; CDR2 reads SMNVEV (reference sequence).

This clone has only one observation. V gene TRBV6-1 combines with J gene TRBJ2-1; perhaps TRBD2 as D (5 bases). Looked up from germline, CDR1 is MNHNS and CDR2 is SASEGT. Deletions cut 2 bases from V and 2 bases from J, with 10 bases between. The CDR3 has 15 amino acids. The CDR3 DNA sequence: TGTGCCAGCAGTGAACAAGCGGTGGCCTACAATGAGCAGTTCTTC. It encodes CASSEQAVAYNEQFF.

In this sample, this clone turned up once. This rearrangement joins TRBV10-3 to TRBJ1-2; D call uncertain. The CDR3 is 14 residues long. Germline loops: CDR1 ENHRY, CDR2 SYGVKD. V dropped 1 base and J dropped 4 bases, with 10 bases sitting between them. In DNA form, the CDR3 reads TGTGCCATCAGTGAGTTTGAGAGAAGCTATGGCTACACCTTC. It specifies CAISEFERSYGYTF.

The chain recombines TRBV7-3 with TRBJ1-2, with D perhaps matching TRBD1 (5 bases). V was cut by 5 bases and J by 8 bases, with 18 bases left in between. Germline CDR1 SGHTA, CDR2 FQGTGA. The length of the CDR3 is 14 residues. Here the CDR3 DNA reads TGTGCCAGCAGCCCGACCGGGACGCCTAACGGCTACACCTTC. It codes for CASSPTGTPNGYTF.

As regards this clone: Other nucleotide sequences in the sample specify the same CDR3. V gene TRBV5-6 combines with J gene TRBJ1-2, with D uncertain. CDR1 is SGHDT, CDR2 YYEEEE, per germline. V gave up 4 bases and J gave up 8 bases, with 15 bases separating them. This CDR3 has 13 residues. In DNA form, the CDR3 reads TGTGCCAGCAGCACCGACCGCGCTGGGGGCTACACCTTC. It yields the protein CASSTDRAGGYTF.

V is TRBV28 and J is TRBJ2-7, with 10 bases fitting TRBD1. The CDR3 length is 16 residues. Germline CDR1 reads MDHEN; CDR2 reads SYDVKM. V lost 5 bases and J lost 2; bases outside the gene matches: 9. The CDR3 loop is CASSLRQGAIPYEQYF. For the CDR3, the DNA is TGTGCCAGCAGTCTACGACAGGGGGCGATCCCCTACGAGCAGTACTTC.

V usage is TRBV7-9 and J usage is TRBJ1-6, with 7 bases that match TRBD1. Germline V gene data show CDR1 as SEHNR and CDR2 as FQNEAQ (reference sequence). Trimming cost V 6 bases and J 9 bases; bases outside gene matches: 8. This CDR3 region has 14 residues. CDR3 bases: TGTGCCAGCAGTTCTAACAGGGGCGGTTCACCCCTCCACTTT. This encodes CASSSNRGGSPLHF.

CDR3 residues: CASSYTTVYQETQYF. The CDR3 DNA is TGTGCCAGCAGTTATACGACGGTGTACCAAGAGACCCAGTACTTC. The J gene is TRBJ2-5, the V gene TRBV6-5, with unresolved D. The CDR3 runs 15 residues. V was trimmed by 3 bases and J by 0 bases, leaving 11 bases between them. Looked up from germline, CDR1 is MNHEY and CDR2 is SVGAGI.

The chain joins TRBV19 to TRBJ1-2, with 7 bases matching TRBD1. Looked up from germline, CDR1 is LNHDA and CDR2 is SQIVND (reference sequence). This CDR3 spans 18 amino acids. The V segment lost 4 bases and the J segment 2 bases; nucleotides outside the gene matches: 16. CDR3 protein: CASSNPRQGQDHNYGYTF. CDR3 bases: TGTGCCAGTAGTAACCCTCGACAGGGCCAAGACCACAACTATGGCTACACCTTC.

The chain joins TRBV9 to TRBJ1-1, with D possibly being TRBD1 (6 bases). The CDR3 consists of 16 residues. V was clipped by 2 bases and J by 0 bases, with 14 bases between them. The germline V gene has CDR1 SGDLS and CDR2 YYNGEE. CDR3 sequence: CASSVGGLFMNTEAFF. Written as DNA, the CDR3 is TGTGCCAGCAGCGTCGGGGGCCTATTCATGAACACTGAAGCTTTCTTT.

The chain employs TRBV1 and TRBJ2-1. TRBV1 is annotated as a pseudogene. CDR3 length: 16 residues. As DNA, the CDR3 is TGCACCAGCAGCCCCCCCTTGGGGGACCCTTACAATGAGCAGTTCTTC. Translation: CTSSPPLGDPYNEQFF.

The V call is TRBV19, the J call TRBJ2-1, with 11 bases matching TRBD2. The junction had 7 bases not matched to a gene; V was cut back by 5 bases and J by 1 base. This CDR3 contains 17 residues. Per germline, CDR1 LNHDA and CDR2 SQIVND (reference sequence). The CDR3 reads CASSSLAGERSYNEQFF. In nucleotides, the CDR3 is TGTGCCAGTAGTTCACTAGCGGGAGAGCGGTCCTACAATGAGCAGTTCTTC.

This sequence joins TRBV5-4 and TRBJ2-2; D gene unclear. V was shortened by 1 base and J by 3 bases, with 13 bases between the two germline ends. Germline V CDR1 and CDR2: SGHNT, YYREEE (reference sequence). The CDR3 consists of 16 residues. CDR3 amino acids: CASSLSSALHTGELFF. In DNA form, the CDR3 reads TGTGCCAGCAGCTTGTCGTCGGCACTACACACCGGGGAGCTGTTTTTT.

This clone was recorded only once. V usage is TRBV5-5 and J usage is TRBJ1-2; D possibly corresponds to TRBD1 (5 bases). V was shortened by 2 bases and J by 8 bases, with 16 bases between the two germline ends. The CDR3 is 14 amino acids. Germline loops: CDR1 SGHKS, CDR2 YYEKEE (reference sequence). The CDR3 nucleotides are TGTGCCAGCAGCTTCGGGACCCCTGTAGGAGGCTACACCTTC. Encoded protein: CASSFGTPVGGYTF.

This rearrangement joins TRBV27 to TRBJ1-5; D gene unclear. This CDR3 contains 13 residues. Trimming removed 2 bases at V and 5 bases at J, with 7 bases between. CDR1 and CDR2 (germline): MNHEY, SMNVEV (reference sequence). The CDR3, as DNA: TGTGCCAGCAGTTTAGGGGTTCATCAGCCCCAGCATTTT. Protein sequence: CASSLGVHQPQHF.

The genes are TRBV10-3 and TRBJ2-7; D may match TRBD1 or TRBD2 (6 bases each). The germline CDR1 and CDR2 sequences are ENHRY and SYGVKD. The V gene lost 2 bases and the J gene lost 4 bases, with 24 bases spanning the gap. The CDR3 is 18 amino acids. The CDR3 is CAISEGTAVSGAFYEQYF. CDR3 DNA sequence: TGTGCCATCAGTGAGGGGACCGCTGTATCGGGGGCCTTTTACGAGCAGTACTTC.

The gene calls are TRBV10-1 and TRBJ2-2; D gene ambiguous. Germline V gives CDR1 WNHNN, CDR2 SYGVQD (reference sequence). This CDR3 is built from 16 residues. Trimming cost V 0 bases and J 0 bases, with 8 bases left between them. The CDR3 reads CASSESKGSNTGELFF. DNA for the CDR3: TGCGCCAGCAGTGAGTCTAAAGGGTCGAACACCGGGGAGCTGTTTTTT.

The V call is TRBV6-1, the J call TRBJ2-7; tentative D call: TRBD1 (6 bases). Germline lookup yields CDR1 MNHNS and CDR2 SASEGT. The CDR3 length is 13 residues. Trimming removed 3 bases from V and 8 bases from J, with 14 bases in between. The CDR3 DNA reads TGTGCCAGCAGTGATCGGACAGTCTCTAAGCAGTACTTC. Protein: CASSDRTVSKQYF.

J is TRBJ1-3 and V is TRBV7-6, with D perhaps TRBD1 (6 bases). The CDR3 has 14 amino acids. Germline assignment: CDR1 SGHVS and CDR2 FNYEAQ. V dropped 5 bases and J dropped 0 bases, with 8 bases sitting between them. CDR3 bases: TGTGCCAGCAGCAGACAGGACTCTGGAAACACCATATATTTT. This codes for CASSRQDSGNTIYF.

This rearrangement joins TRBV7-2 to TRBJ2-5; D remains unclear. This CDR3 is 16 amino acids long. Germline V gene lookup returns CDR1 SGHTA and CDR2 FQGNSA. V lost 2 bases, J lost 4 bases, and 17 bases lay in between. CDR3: CASSLIPPGLVETQYF. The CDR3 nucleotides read TGTGCCAGCAGCTTAATCCCTCCGGGCCTAGTAGAGACCCAGTACTTC.

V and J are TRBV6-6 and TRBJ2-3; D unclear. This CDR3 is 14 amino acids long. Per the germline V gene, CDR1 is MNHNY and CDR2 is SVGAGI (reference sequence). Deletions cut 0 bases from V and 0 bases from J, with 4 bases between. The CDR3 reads CASSYSSSTDTQYF. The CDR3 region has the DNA TGTGCCAGCAGTTACTCATCTAGCACAGATACGCAGTATTTT.

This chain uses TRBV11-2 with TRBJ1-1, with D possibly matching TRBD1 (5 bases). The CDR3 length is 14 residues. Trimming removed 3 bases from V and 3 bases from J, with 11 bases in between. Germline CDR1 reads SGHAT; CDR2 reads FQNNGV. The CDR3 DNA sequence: TGTGCCAGCAGCTTCGGGGGTGAGGACACTGAAGCTTTCTTT. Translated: CASSFGGEDTEAFF.

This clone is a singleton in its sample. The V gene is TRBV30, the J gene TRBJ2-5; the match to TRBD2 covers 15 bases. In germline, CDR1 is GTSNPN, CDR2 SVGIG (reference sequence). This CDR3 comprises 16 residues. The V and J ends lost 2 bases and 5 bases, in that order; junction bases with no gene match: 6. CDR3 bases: TGTGCCTGGAGTCCCGGACTAGCGGGGGGGCCGGAGACCCAGTACTTC. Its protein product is CAWSPGLAGGPETQYF.

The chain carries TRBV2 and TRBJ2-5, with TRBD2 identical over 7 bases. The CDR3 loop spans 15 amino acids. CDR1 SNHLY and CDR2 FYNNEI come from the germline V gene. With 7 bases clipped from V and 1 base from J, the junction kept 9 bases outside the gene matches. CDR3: CASTRAGTIQETQYF. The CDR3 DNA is TGTGCCAGCACCCGAGCAGGGACTATCCAAGAGACCCAGTACTTC.

CDR3 coding DNA: TGTGCCAGCAGAGTAGCGGGAGCGGCCTACGAGCAGTACTTC. Amino acid sequence: CASRVAGAAYEQYF. The rearrangement uses TRBV6-5 and TRBJ2-7; 9 positions agree with TRBD2. Germline CDR1 is MNHEY and CDR2 is SVGAGI. V trimming: 6 bases; J trimming: 2 bases; junction bases outside the gene matches: 5. The CDR3 contains 14 residues.

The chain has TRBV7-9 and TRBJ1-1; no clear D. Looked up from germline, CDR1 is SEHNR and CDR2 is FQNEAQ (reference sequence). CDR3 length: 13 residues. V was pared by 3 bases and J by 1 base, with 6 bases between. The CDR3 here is CASSFDKNTEAFF. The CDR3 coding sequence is TGTGCCAGCAGCTTCGACAAGAACACTGAAGCTTTCTTT.